The TCR beta chain under discussion was sequenced for a study of blood T cell repertoires in COVID-19. Study in general: Italy, Spain and the United States were the sources of the convalescent and acute COVID-19 samples.

Per the original data handling: Amplification of reference gene primers provided the estimated nucleated cell counts. TCRdb's copy holds only in-frame clones and misses some; the assay was immunoSEQ multiplex PCR. The V and J calls and the clone size are those of that table, but D and trimming were determined from the DNA. The sample consists of about 80,000 clones, approximately 89% of them appearing once. The CDR3 is 15 amino acids. Trimming took off 7 bases at V and 4 bases at J, with 20 bases between the two ends. The V gene's germline CDR1 is MNHEY and CDR2 SMNVEV (reference sequence). The TCR sequence derives from a woman of 80 years or more with acute or convalescent COVID-19. J is TRBJ2-7 and V is TRBV27, with D tentatively TRBD2 (6 bases). Source material: peripheral blood. The CDR3 region is CASTPLGGGRYEQYF. The CDR3 DNA reads as TGTGCCAGCACTCCCCTCGGTGGAGGGCGGTACGAGCAGTACTTC.